This entry is about one TCR beta chain. The data are from a study of CD8 T cells in Susac syndrome. J lost 11 bases, V lost 5 bases, and 6 bases had no gene match. Germline V gene sequence: CDR1 SEHNR, CDR2 FQNEAQ (reference sequence). CDR3 size: 12 residues. Random hexamers served to reverse transcribe roughly 0.45 to 1 ug RNA. An immunoSEQ multiplex PCR generated amplified TCR beta CDR3 products spanning 54 Vbeta and 13 Jbeta. TCRdb called the immunoSEQ multiplex PCR reads again in MiXCR, with one record for every CDR3 protein. The table includes under 150,000 distinct CDR3 sequences, more than 75% detected once.

The gene calls are TRBV7-9 and TRBJ2-3, with 8 bases aligning to TRBD1. Input material: CD8+ T cells from PBMCs. The receptor comes from a human donor with multiple sclerosis. The CDR3 DNA is TGTGCCAGCAGCCCCCTGGGGACAGGGCAGTATTTT. It encodes CASSPLGTGQYF. Supplemented by reference TRBV7-9 and TRBJ2-3, the full variable domain reads DTGVSQNPRHKITKRGQNVTFRCDPISEHNRLYWYRQTLGQGPEFLTYFQNEAQLEKSRLLSDRFSAERPKGSFSTLEIQRTEQGDSAMYLCASSPLGTGQYFGPGTRLTVL.